The 18 T cell receptor beta chains given below trace back to one sample, sequenced in a study of T cell responses to AZD1222 COVID-19 vaccine. Only in-frame clones appear in the TCRdb table, and some are missing; sequencing was by immunoSEQ multiplex PCR. The table lists more than 80,000 clones, roughly 90% of them singletons. Sequenced material: peripheral blood, taken on day 0 of AZD1222 vaccination. The receptors originated from an adult in good health.

The gene calls are TRBV3-1 (or the pseudogene TRBV3-2) and TRBJ1-3; D remains unclear. The CDR3 has 11 residues. The V end lost 4 bases, the J end lost 2 bases, and 0 bases lay between the germline ends. Per the germline V gene, CDR1 is LGHDT and CDR2 is YNNKEL (reference sequence). CDR3 region: CASSPGNTIYF. CDR3 DNA sequence: TGTGCCAGCAGCCCTGGAAACACCATATATTTT.

CDR3 nucleotide sequence: TGTGCCAGCTCACCAAATAGCGGGAGTGTCTATGAGCAGTTCTTC. It translates to CASSPNSGSVYEQFF. J is TRBJ2-1 and V is TRBV18, with 9 bases fitting TRBD2. This CDR3 contains 15 residues. Germline CDR1 KGHSH, CDR2 LQKENI. The J segment lost 8 bases and the V segment lost 2 bases, leaving 7 bases of the junction unmatched. The full variable domain, with the rest looked up from reference TRBV18 and TRBJ2-1, is NAGVMQNPRHLVRRRGQEARLRCSPMKGHSHVYWYRQLPEEGLKFMVYLQKENIIDESGMPKERFSAEFPKEGPSILRIQQVVRGDSAAYFCASSPNSGSVYEQFFGPGTRLTVL.

V gene TRBV14 combines with J gene TRBJ2-1, with D maybe TRBD2 (7 bases). Germline CDR1 and CDR2: SGHDN and FVKESK. The CDR3 is 21 residues long. With 2 bases removed from V and 6 bases from J, the gap between germline ends came to 32 bases. The CDR3 DNA follows: TGTGCCAGCAGCCAATCGCCAGCCGAAGGGGGAGCGGGAAGTTTTGCCAATGAGCAGTTCTTC. It encodes CASSQSPAEGGAGSFANEQFF. The full variable domain, rest sourced from reference TRBV14 and TRBJ2-1, is EAGVTQFPSHSVIEKGQTVTLRCDPISGHDNLYWYRRVMGKEIKFLLHFVKESKQDESGMPNNRFLAERTGGTYSTLKVQPAELEDSGVYFCASSQSPAEGGAGSFANEQFFGPGTRLTVL.

The V gene is TRBV12-3 or TRBV12-4, the J gene TRBJ2-7; D is perhaps TRBD1 (6 bases). The CDR3 totals 12 residues. Trimming removed 6 bases from V and 12 bases from J, with 18 bases in between. The CDR3 bases are TGTGCCAGCAGATCACAGGGCTGGGTTCTGTACTTC. Translating it yields CASRSQGWVLYF.

J is TRBJ2-2 and V is TRBV6-5, with D tentatively TRBD1 or TRBD2 (5 bases each). The CDR3 runs 14 residues. V lost 5 bases and J lost 7, with 14 bases in between. CDR1 is MNHEY, CDR2 SVGAGI, per germline. DNA of the CDR3: TGTGCCAGCAGTACCGGGACGGTGATCGGGGAGCTGTTTTTT. It translates to CASSTGTVIGELFF.

The chain is built from TRBV5-5 and TRBJ2-7; 9 nucleotides match TRBD1. Trimming took 3 bases from V and 2 from J; bases not matched to a gene: 9. Germline V lookup: CDR1 SGHKS, CDR2 YYEKEE (reference sequence). CDR3 length: 16 residues. CDR3 in DNA: TGTGCCAGCAGCTCTCATTGGGGACAGGGAACCTACGAGCAGTACTTC. Amino acids: CASSSHWGQGTYEQYF.

The CDR3 DNA is TGTGCCAGCAGTTTCCAGGGCTGGGATAGCAATCAGCCCCAGCATTTT. As protein: CASSFQGWDSNQPQHF. The chain employs TRBV6-5 and TRBJ1-5, with a weak D call TRBD1 (5 bases). CDR3 length equals 16 residues. The V end was cut by 4 bases, the J end by 0 bases, with 13 bases between. Germline loops: CDR1 MNHEY, CDR2 SVGAGI.

The CDR3 protein is CASSQTFNTEAFF. The CDR3 DNA reads as TGCGCCAGCAGCCAAACTTTCAACACTGAAGCTTTCTTT. This chain uses TRBV4-3 with TRBJ1-1, with D unresolved. From germline, CDR1 is LGHNA and CDR2 YSLEER. The V gene lost 2 bases and the J gene lost 2 bases, with 6 bases spanning the gap. This CDR3 region has 13 residues.

This clone was seen just once. V gene TRBV11-2 combines with J gene TRBJ2-7; 11 nucleotides line up with TRBD2. Trimming cost V 1 base and J 3 bases; bases outside gene matches: 5. Germline lookup yields CDR1 SGHAT and CDR2 FQNNGV. The CDR3 consists of 16 residues. CDR3 region: CASSLGLAGGDYEQYF. The CDR3 DNA reads as TGTGCCAGCAGCTTAGGCCTAGCGGGAGGCGACTACGAGCAGTACTTC.

The V gene is TRBV2, the J gene TRBJ2-5; TRBD2 matches at 8 bases. The CDR3 spans 12 residues. J lost 5 bases, V lost 7 bases, and 3 bases had no gene match. Germline V gives CDR1 SNHLY, CDR2 FYNNEI. CDR3 DNA sequence: TGTGCCAGCACTGGCGGGAGGGAGACCCAGTACTTC. This codes for CASTGGRETQYF.

V gene TRBV11-2 combines with J gene TRBJ1-1, with TRBD1 identical over 8 bases. CDR3 length: 15 residues. In germline, CDR1 is SGHAT, CDR2 FQNNGV. The trim removed 4 bases at V and 1 base at J, leaving 5 bases unmatched. CDR3 in DNA: TGTGCCAGCAGCTCCAGGGGGCTACGGAACACTGAAGCTTTCTTT. It specifies CASSSRGLRNTEAFF.

The V gene is TRBV29-1, the J gene TRBJ1-1, with 8 bases matching TRBD1. The CDR3 extends over 15 amino acids. The ends lost 7 bases at V and 8 bases at J; junction bases unmatched: 18. The V gene's germline CDR1 is SQVTM and CDR2 ANQGSEA. As DNA, the CDR3 is TGCAGCGCCCACCAGGGGGCTGTCCATACATCAGAAGCTTTCTTT. Amino acids: CSAHQGAVHTSEAFF.

This clone was seen a few times. The chain uses TRBV2 and TRBJ2-2; the D is unclear. V lost 3 bases and J lost 0, with 11 bases in between. Germline V CDR1 and CDR2: SNHLY, FYNNEI. The CDR3 runs to 16 residues. CDR3 DNA sequence: TGTGCCAGCAGTGATCACGGGTTTCCGAACACCGGGGAGCTGTTTTTT. Translation: CASSDHGFPNTGELFF. Full variable domain (rest looked up from reference TRBV2 and TRBJ2-2): EPEVTQTPSHQVTQMGQEVILRCVPISNHLYFYWYRQILGQKVEFLVSFYNNEISEKSEIFDDQFSVERPDGSNFTLKIRSTKLEDSAMYFCASSDHGFPNTGELFFGEGSRLTVL.

The chain combines TRBV18 with TRBJ1-1; TRBD1 matches 8 bases. This CDR3 has 16 amino acids. V lost 6 bases and J lost 8; bases outside the gene matches: 17. Germline V gives CDR1 KGHSH, CDR2 LQKENI. In DNA, the CDR3 is TGTGCCAGCTCCCCCGGGACAGGCCTCGTCACCACAGAAGCTTTCTTT. Protein: CASSPGTGLVTTEAFF.

The V and J genes are TRBV10-3 and TRBJ1-2; D uncertain. Germline V gene lookup returns CDR1 ENHRY and CDR2 SYGVKD. This CDR3 is 13 amino acids long. V was shortened by 5 bases and J by 2 bases, with 9 bases between the two germline ends. CDR3 DNA: TGTGCCATCAGTACCGACATGAACTATGGCTACACCTTC. It is translated as CAISTDMNYGYTF.

The rearrangement uses TRBV10-1 and TRBJ2-3, with D perhaps TRBD2 (5 bases). The V gene's germline CDR1 is WNHNN and CDR2 SYGVQD (reference sequence). Trimming stripped 3 bases from V and 3 bases from J, with 7 bases between. This CDR3 comprises 13 residues. CDR3 in amino acids: CASSDRGTDTQYF. The CDR3 coding sequence is TGCGCCAGCAGTGATCGCGGGACAGATACGCAGTATTTT.

This chain links TRBV27 with TRBJ2-6; 7 positions match TRBD2. CDR1 and CDR2 (germline): MNHEY, SMNVEV (reference sequence). This CDR3 spans 16 amino acids. V lost 7 bases and J lost 4; bases outside the gene matches: 10. This chain's CDR3 is CASTLWGGTGANVLTF. The CDR3 region has the DNA TGTGCCAGCACACTATGGGGGGGAACCGGGGCCAACGTCCTGACTTTC.

The rearrangement uses TRBV6-6 and TRBJ1-3; D uncertain. The CDR3 runs to 13 residues. Germline loops: CDR1 MNHNY, CDR2 SVGAGI (reference sequence). Trimming took 5 bases from V and 0 from J, leaving 5 bases between them. DNA of the CDR3: TGTGCCAGCAGTGGGGTCTCTGGAAACACCATATATTTT. This codes for CASSGVSGNTIYF.